Following are 3 T cell receptor beta chains from one sample sequenced in a study of T cell clones after liver transplantation. Data came from immunoSEQ multiplex PCR; TCRdb stores just in-frame clones and leaves some out. The repertoire has about 120,000 clones, around nine tenths of them found once; the top ten carry approximately 0.78%. The sequenced sample was CD4+ T cells from blood, obtained 12 months after liver transplant. The receptors were gathered from a human patient who received a liver transplant. Certain T cells may be donor cells from the graft.

The V call is TRBV7-8, the J call TRBJ1-2; possibly TRBD1 for D (5 bases). The CDR3 totals 14 residues. Trimming pared 1 base from V and 4 bases from J, leaving 10 bases between. Germline assignment: CDR1 SGHVS and CDR2 FQNEAQ. This chain's CDR3 is CASSLGDDSYGYTF. The DNA of the CDR3 is TGTGCCAGCAGCTTAGGGGACGACTCCTATGGCTACACCTTC.

CDR3 loop: CASSESRRGPLGIEAFF. The CDR3 DNA reads as TGTGCCAGCAGCGAGAGTAGAAGGGGACCGCTTGGGATTGAAGCTTTCTTT. The rearrangement uses TRBV11-3 and TRBJ1-1, with a tentative D call TRBD1 (5 bases). Trimming pared 5 bases from V and 7 bases from J, leaving 26 bases between. This CDR3 has 17 amino acids. CDR1 and CDR2 (germline): SGHNT, YENEEA.

The chain is built from TRBV7-8 and TRBJ1-5, with TRBD1 matching 7 bases. This CDR3 comprises 14 residues. Trimming removed 1 base from V and 5 bases from J; junction bases left unmatched: 2. The germline V gene has CDR1 SGHVS and CDR2 FQNEAQ. The CDR3 protein is CASSLVGGDQPQHF. The CDR3 bases are TGTGCCAGCAGCTTAGTAGGGGGCGATCAGCCCCAGCATTTT.